The 9 T cell receptor beta chains listed next were all sequenced from one sample in a study of cytomegalovirus exposure and HLA in healthy donors. Use of 60 Vbeta and 13 Jbeta primers characterized the PCR. Method: immunoSEQ multiplex PCR; TCRdb's copy keeps in-frame clones and lacks some. The sample includes around 94,000 clones, 75% to 85% seen only once; the top ten take about 5%. The sequencing input was PBMCs. These receptors were obtained from a woman aged 40-49 years in good health and CMV-seronegative.

The V gene is TRBV18, the J gene TRBJ2-1, with TRBD1 identical over 7 bases. J was trimmed by 7 bases and V by 3 bases; bases with no gene match: 18. The germline CDR1 and CDR2 sequences are KGHSH and LQKENI. The CDR3 contains 18 residues. In DNA, the CDR3 is TGTGCCAGCTCACCTATGGGTGGGTGGCGGACAGGAAGGAATGAGCAGTTCTTC. Translated: CASSPMGGWRTGRNEQFF.

The chain recombines TRBV4-2 with TRBJ2-3; weak D call: TRBD2 (5 bases). V was shortened by 4 bases and J by 4 bases, with 24 bases between the two germline ends. The CDR3 covers 18 residues. Germline CDR1 and CDR2: LGHNA and YNFKEQ. This CDR3 is CASSPPPAYAGTPDTQYF. The DNA of the CDR3 is TGTGCCAGCAGCCCCCCCCCGGCCTACGCGGGCACTCCAGATACGCAGTATTTT.

The chain has TRBV5-1 and TRBJ1-2, with 8 bases aligning to TRBD1. Germline CDR1 reads SGHRS; CDR2 reads YFSETQ. The CDR3 runs 16 residues. V shed 2 bases and J 5 bases; nucleotides not matched to a gene: 11. The CDR3 reads CASSLGLDRVTYGYTF. The CDR3 coding sequence is TGCGCCAGCAGCTTAGGTTTGGACAGGGTCACGTATGGCTACACCTTC.

The rearrangement joins TRBV5-1 to TRBJ2-1; D gene unclear. Germline V gives CDR1 SGHRS, CDR2 YFSETQ. Trimming took off 6 bases at V and 5 bases at J, with 15 bases between the two ends. There are 14 residues in the CDR3. For the CDR3, the DNA is TGCGCCAGCACGAAGTTGGCTGGGCACAATGAGCAGTTCTTC. This translates into CASTKLAGHNEQFF. Filled out from reference TRBV5-1 and TRBJ2-1, the complete variable domain reads KAGVTQTPRYLIKTRGQQVTLSCSPISGHRSVSWYQQTPGQGLQFLFEYFSETQRNKGNFPGRFSGRQFSNSRSEMNVSTLELGDSALYLCASTKLAGHNEQFFGPGTRLTVL.

The chain links TRBV11-2 to TRBJ1-2, with 8 bases lining up with TRBD1. V gave up 6 bases and J gave up 5 bases; unmatched junction bases: 8. Germline V gives CDR1 SGHAT, CDR2 FQNNGV. CDR3 length equals 14 residues. The CDR3 sequence is CASSLDRASYGYTF. The CDR3 DNA reads as TGTGCCAGCAGTTTGGACAGGGCCTCTTATGGCTACACCTTC.

V usage is TRBV4-3 and J usage is TRBJ1-1, with D unclear. Germline V lookup: CDR1 LGHNA, CDR2 YSLEER. The V gene lost 0 bases and the J gene lost 7 bases, with 18 bases spanning the gap. The CDR3 is 16 amino acids. CDR3 in amino acids: CASSQDYGAVRNEAFF. In DNA form, the CDR3 reads TGCGCCAGCAGCCAAGATTACGGAGCAGTGAGAAATGAAGCTTTCTTT.

The chain carries TRBV5-6 and TRBJ1-6, with 8 bases that match TRBD1. Germline CDR1 and CDR2: SGHDT and YYEEEE. V lost 1 base to trimming and J lost 7 bases; unmatched junction nucleotides: 13. This CDR3 has 18 residues. The CDR3 nucleotides read TGTGCCAGCAGCTTGAGAGGGGACAGGCATTCGGCGAATTCACCCCTCCACTTT. This encodes CASSLRGDRHSANSPLHF.

This sequence joins TRBV5-6 and TRBJ2-3; maybe TRBD2 (6 bases). This CDR3 is built from 16 residues. CDR1 SGHDT and CDR2 YYEEEE come from the germline V gene. Deletions cut 1 base from V and 5 bases from J, with 17 bases between. The CDR3 DNA is TGTGCCAGCAGCTTGTCTGCGGGTCTGGGACTAGATACGCAGTATTTT. This sequence encodes CASSLSAGLGLDTQYF.

This chain's CDR3 is CASSQQGDGYTF. The CDR3 coding sequence is TGTGCCAGCAGTCAGCAGGGGGACGGCTACACCTTC. The chain recombines TRBV6-6 with TRBJ1-2, with 7 bases fitting TRBD1. Per the germline V gene, CDR1 is MNHNY and CDR2 is SVGAGI (reference sequence). With 5 bases clipped from V and 8 bases from J, the junction kept 5 bases outside the gene matches. The CDR3 has 12 amino acids.